This TCR beta chain was observed in a study of cytomegalovirus exposure and HLA in healthy donors. Study as a whole: Tens of millions of unique TCR sequences came from HLA-typed donors in an early release.

The PCR employed 60 Vbeta primers together with 13 Jbeta primers. Authors' analysis steps: There were 80 million or so unique TCR beta chains by a later count, and approximately 10 million of them were shared. The repertoire was sequenced with immunoSEQ multiplex PCR; TCRdb's copy has only in-frame clones and lacks some. The V and J calls and the clone size are those of that table, but D and trimming were determined from the DNA. The data hold under 200,000 clones, with approximately 75% observed a single time. Study-level points and caveats: Many donors shared some public TCRs, even though most TCR sequences were rare. CMV serostatus stood as the only immune exposure information on hand.

CDR3 size: 13 residues. Details on this clone: Its antigen remains unidentified.

The sample was PBMCs. This clonotype was sampled from a woman younger than 35 in good health and CMV-seronegative. This sequence joins TRBV21-1 and TRBJ2-3; TRBD1 reflects the table's D call only, with no check against the DNA. TRBV21-1 is labeled a pseudogene. The CDR3 DNA reads TGTGCCAGCAGCAAGGCCCGCTCTTATACGCAGTATTTT. Amino acid sequence: CASSKARSYTQYF.